Below, one TCR beta chain is given with its context. Its target antigen remains unknown. No base-level quality is on record; no much larger clone is a single base apart. This sample stems from a study of blood T cells in healthy people across ages (dated by TCRdb to 2013 to 2016). Background on the whole study: In model experiments, template switching captured about one uniquely barcoded TCR beta cDNA molecule for every two T cells. The donors were split into four age groups: young (average around 15 years), middle-aged (roughly 39), aged (62) and long-lived (more than 80). For two donors (one aged 18 to 30 and one aged 80 or older), the study analyzed two additional independent replicas of 1 million unique cDNA reads from the same blood draw. The study measured age-related changes in TCR beta repertoire diversity using deep sequencing normalized with unique cDNA molecular identifiers. Donors of different ages were randomly distributed across sequencing lanes to avoid experimental bias. The paper as a whole reports these results and caveats: Compared with the aged group, more naive CD4+ T cells, fewer expanded clones and increased TCR diversity were shown by the long-lived group, suggesting age selection. Because profiling used bulk unsorted PBMCs, naive and antigen-experienced compartments could not be compared conclusively. The percentage of naive T cells measured by flow cytometry correlated strongly with observed TCR beta diversity. The CMV infection status of donors was not known, potentially confounding age-related changes in expanded clonotypes. Estimates of total diversity from one million sequenced T cells were regarded as lower bounds and underestimates. Observed TCR beta diversity per million T cells fell roughly linearly with age, and a significant reduction was already apparent by age around 40.

The germline V gene encodes CDR1 DFQATT and CDR2 SNEGSKA (reference sequence). V is cut back by 6 bases and J by 5 bases, with 8 bases in the junction unmatched. CDR3 length: 13 amino acids, cysteine to phenylalanine. Only CDR3 DNA remains: 39 bases, in frame from the first base. Libraries were prepared through 5' RACE. The instrument was an Illumina HiSeq 2500. A second PCR of roughly 7 to 11 cycles was performed with a sample-barcoded 5' primer and a J-beta primer mix. A template-switch 5' adaptor carrying 12 random nucleotides introduced a unique molecular identifier onto each TCR beta cDNA molecule. At least 2.5 million CDR3-containing paired-end reads were obtained from each sample. First-strand cDNA was synthesized from all RNA with the Mint cDNA synthesis kit, primed by a TRBC-specific oligonucleotide. All cDNA was treated with uracil-DNA glycosylase and then went through a first 18-cycle PCR with the universal primers M1SS and BC2_uni_R. Turning to the authors' computational methods: For normalization, 1 million high-quality reads were randomly selected from each sample, with every read carrying a distinct molecular identifier. Instead of being binned into consensus sequences, reads with shared molecular identifiers were discarded. CDR3 identification, clonotype clustering and error correction used MiTCR with a Q25 quality threshold and the strictest error-elimination algorithm. A nonparametric unseen species model using Euler transformation provided a lower-bound estimate of total TCR beta diversity. TCRdb reworked the public reads: Q25 trimming with fastp, MiXCR clone assembly, productive beta chains retained. A single entry per CDR3 protein holds the most common genes and DNA from its merged rows. These V and J calls are TCRdb output, not the study's own analysis. This sample is represented by roughly 830,000 distinct CDR3 sequences; about 59% of them were singletons. 25% to 35% of the sample comes from the top ten.

Donors were a few dozen systemically healthy Caucasian individuals from Russia aged roughly 6 to 90 years. Each donor gave ten milliliters of peripheral blood, collected into EDTA-treated Vacutainer tubes. Ficoll-Paque density-gradient centrifugation was used to isolate PBMCs, with at least 6 million obtained per sample. Total RNA, at least 5.5 micrograms per sample, was extracted from PBMCs with Trizol reagent. Naive CD45RAhigh/CD27high T cell percentages were measured by flow cytometry on a PBMC aliquot from every donor. The sequenced material came from blood. The TCR sequence derives from a man aged 25-45 years in good health. Here the chain combines TRBV20-1 and TRBJ2-7; TRBD1 matches 9 bases in the middle. The DNA reads as follows: TGCAGTGCCAGAAGGACAGGGGCCAACGAGCAGTACTTC. Translation gives CSARRTGANEQYF.